These 6 T cell receptor beta chains share one sample of origin, sequenced in a study of shared clonotypes between healthy human individuals. Repertoires were generated with immunoSEQ multiplex PCR, while TCRdb's copy carries only in-frame clones and drops some. Of some 2.3 million clones in the sample, 80% to 95% were seen once. Material: naive CD4+ T cells from PBMCs. Subset of the sample: CD45RA+ positively selected. Receptor source: a young man in good health. Some clones in this sample may be carry-over from other donors' samples.

V gene TRBV9 combines with J gene TRBJ1-3, with no clear D. Germline V gives CDR1 SGDLS, CDR2 YYNGEE. The CDR3 sequence is 16 residues long. V gave up 0 bases and J gave up 4 bases, with 14 bases separating them. CDR3: CASSVDPDAWGNTIYF. The CDR3 DNA follows: TGTGCCAGCAGCGTAGATCCCGATGCCTGGGGAAACACCATATATTTT. Full variable domain (missing parts from reference TRBV9 and TRBJ1-3): DSGVTQTPKHLITATGQRVTLRCSPRSGDLSVYWYQQSLDQGLQFLIQYYNGEERAKGNILERFSAQQFPDLHSELNLSSLELGDSALYFCASSVDPDAWGNTIYFGEGSWLTVV.

The chain links TRBV7-2 to TRBJ2-7; the match to TRBD2 covers 13 bases. The CDR3 extends over 14 amino acids. Germline CDR1 is SGHTA and CDR2 is FQGNSA. Unmatched junction bases numbered 7, after V lost 5 bases and J lost 9 bases. The CDR3 sequence: CASSPGLAGVGQYF. The CDR3 region has the DNA TGTGCCAGCAGCCCCGGACTAGCGGGAGTAGGGCAGTACTTC.

The V gene is TRBV10-3, the J gene TRBJ2-3; 9 bases are shared with TRBD1. The germline V gene has CDR1 ENHRY and CDR2 SYGVKD. After removal of 6 bases from V and 3 bases from J, the junction contained 13 bases not matched to a gene. This CDR3 spans 17 amino acids. CDR3 protein: CAISRELTGGLTDTQYF. In DNA, the CDR3 is TGTGCCATCAGCCGCGAACTGACAGGGGGGCTAACAGATACGCAGTATTTT.

The V and J genes are TRBV7-2 and TRBJ2-1; 7 bases are a match to TRBD2. Germline V lookup: CDR1 SGHTA, CDR2 FQGNSA. This CDR3 is 16 amino acids long. The V segment lost 3 bases and the J segment 1 base; nucleotides outside the gene matches: 6. CDR3 protein: CASSFGSGGSYNEQFF. The DNA for the CDR3 is TGTGCCAGCAGCTTTGGGTCCGGGGGGTCCTACAATGAGCAGTTCTTC.

CDR3 sequence: CASSYGVDEQYF. The CDR3 DNA is TGTGCCAGCAGCTACGGGGTCGACGAGCAGTACTTC. The V and J genes are TRBV11-3 and TRBJ2-7; D perhaps matches TRBD2 (5 bases). The CDR3 has 12 amino acids. Per germline, CDR1 SGHNT and CDR2 YENEEA. The ends were cut back, 4 bases at V and 5 bases at J, with 9 bases in the middle.

Worth noting for this clone: It may be a read error: a sequence one base away is much more abundant. In the same sample, other DNA sequences code for this CDR3. The gene calls are TRBV5-6 and TRBJ2-5; D is unclear. Between the trimmed V and J ends, which lost 1 base and 2 bases, there was a span of 0 bases. CDR3 length: 11 residues. From germline, CDR1 is SGHDT and CDR2 YYEEEE. In DNA, the CDR3 is TGTGCCAGCAGCTTGCAAGAGACCCAGTACTTC. This sequence encodes CASSLQETQYF.